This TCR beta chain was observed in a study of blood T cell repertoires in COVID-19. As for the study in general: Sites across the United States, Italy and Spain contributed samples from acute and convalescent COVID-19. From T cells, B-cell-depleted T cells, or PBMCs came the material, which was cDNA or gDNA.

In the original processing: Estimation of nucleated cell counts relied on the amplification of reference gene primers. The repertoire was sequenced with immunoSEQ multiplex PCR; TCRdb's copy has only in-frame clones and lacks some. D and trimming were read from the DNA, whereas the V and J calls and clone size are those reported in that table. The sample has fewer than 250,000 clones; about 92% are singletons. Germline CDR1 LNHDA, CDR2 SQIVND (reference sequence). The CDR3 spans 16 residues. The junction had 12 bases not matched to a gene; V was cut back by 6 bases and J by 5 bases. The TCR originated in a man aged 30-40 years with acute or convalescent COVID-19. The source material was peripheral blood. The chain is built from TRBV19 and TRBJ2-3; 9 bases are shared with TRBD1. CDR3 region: CASSLPQGAVRDTQYF. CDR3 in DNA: TGTGCCAGTAGCCTCCCACAGGGGGCTGTAAGAGATACGCAGTATTTT.